The present entry profiles one TCR beta chain with its context. Its specificity is unknown. The sample belongs to a study of post-analysis software for immune sequencing data. General study points: Significantly decreased normalized Chao1 diversity was recorded for multiple sclerosis patients relative to controls.

TCR beta libraries were prepared from cDNA with unique molecular identifiers. TCRdb recomputed calls from the PCR reads with MiXCR, one row per CDR3 protein. This table holds about 620,000 distinct CDR3 sequences, about 44% found once. The TCR was taken from a girl aged 10 to 17 with multiple sclerosis. The sample taken for sequencing was blood.

The CDR3 DNA sequence: TGTGCCAGCAGTTTTGGGGGTGGGCAGTTCTTC. Translated: CASSFGGGQFF. This chain uses TRBV27 with TRBJ2-1; the D call may be TRBD1 or TRBD2 (5 bases each). CDR1 MNHEY and CDR2 SMNVEV come from the germline V gene (reference sequence). The CDR3 runs to 11 residues. Trimming cost V 3 bases and J 12 bases, with 9 bases left between them.